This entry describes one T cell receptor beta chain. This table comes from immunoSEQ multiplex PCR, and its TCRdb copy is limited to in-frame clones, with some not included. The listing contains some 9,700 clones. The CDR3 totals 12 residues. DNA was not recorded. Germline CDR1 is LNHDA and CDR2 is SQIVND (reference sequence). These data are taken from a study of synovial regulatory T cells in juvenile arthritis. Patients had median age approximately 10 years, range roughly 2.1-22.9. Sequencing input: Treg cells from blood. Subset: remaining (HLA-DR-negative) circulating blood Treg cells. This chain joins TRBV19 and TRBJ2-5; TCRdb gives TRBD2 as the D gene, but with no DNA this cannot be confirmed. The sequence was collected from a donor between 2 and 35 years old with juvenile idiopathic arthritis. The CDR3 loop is CASNDYKETQYF.